This T cell receptor (beta chain) is drawn from a study of CD8+ T cells in alopecia areata. Reverse transcribed after extraction, RNA yielded cDNA as the sequencing template. Profiled with immunoSEQ multiplex PCR; TCRdb holds only in-frame clones, not every one. The sample contains over 150,000 clones, 58% of which appear only once. V was pared by 0 bases and J by 6 bases, with 9 bases between. This CDR3 region has 14 residues. In germline, CDR1 is MGHRA, CDR2 YSYEKL. Treatment: oral pan-JAK inhibitor, 5-10 mg twice daily. Sequencing was performed on CD4+ T cells sorted from blood, taken at week 24, from a patient treated with tofacitinib. This chain uses TRBV4-1 with TRBJ1-5; no definite D call. This receptor was identified in a human donor with alopecia areata. CDR3: CASSQEPRGQPQHF. The CDR3 coding sequence is TGCGCCAGCAGCCAAGAACCCCGGGGTCAGCCCCAGCATTTT.